This TCR beta chain was profiled in a study of T cell repertoires in cytomegalovirus infection. This clonotype was detected only once. The target antigen is unknown. The CDR3 consists of 14 residues. Germline loops: CDR1 MNHEY, CDR2 SVGEGT. The junction had 5 bases not matched to a gene; V was cut back by 6 bases and J by 5 bases. Using its own MiXCR run on the reads, TCRdb lists one record per CDR3 protein. The top ten clones hold around 15% of a sample with approximately 990,000 distinct CDR3 sequences, roughly 30% of them seen once. Sequenced material: cultured CD8+ T cells from PBMCs, taken from culture after CMV antigen stimulation. J is TRBJ2-3 and V is TRBV6-2 or TRBV6-3, with 10 bases that match TRBD2. The clonotype originates from a human donor in good health (CMV status not recorded). Some clones in this sample may be carry-over from other donors' samples. The CDR3 here is CASRKRGGKDTQYF. The CDR3 region has the DNA TGTGCCAGCAGGAAGCGGGGGGGAAAAGATACGCAGTATTTT.